The rows below give T cell receptor beta chains drawn from one sample of a study of blood T cell repertoires in COVID-19. Some clones are missing from TCRdb's copy, which holds only in-frame ones; the method was immunoSEQ multiplex PCR. Here the sample spans 300,000 to 450,000 clones, over 65% being singletons. Sequenced input: peripheral blood. These receptor sequences come from a human donor with acute or convalescent COVID-19. The donor label of this sample is uncertain. CDR3s leave out the opening cysteine and the closing phenylalanine or tryptophan.

v_gene: TRBV30; j_gene: TRBJ1-1; CDR3aa: AWGRLKAF
v_gene: TRBV7-8; j_gene: TRBJ2-7; CDR3aa: ASSTNRGLSYEQY
v_gene: TRBV7-8; j_gene: TRBJ2-4; CDR3aa: ASSPSRGNIQY
v_gene: TRBV4-1; j_gene: TRBJ1-3; CDR3aa: ASSQATGPGNTIY
v_gene: TRBV19; j_gene: TRBJ1-5; CDR3aa: ASSMAGRRNQPQH
v_gene: TRBV28; j_gene: TRBJ2-2; CDR3aa: ASRFTGGRATGELF
v_gene: TRBV7-2; j_gene: TRBJ2-5; CDR3aa: ASRQGPQETQY
v_gene: TRBV5-1; j_gene: TRBJ2-2; CDR3aa: ASSARQGGNTGELF
v_gene: TRBV7-2; j_gene: TRBJ2-5; CDR3aa: ASSLGDSPFGETQY
v_gene: TRBV15; j_gene: TRBJ2-3; CDR3aa: ATSGRGGADTQY
v_gene: TRBV9; j_gene: TRBJ2-5; CDR3aa: ASSVSSGGGRFQETQY
v_gene: TRBV18; j_gene: TRBJ2-7; CDR3aa: ASSPTGKGEQY
v_gene: TRBV27; j_gene: TRBJ2-1; CDR3aa: ASSLAVRGNEQF
v_gene: TRBV2; j_gene: TRBJ1-5; CDR3aa: ASKVQGNQPQH
v_gene: TRBV7-6; j_gene: TRBJ2-1; CDR3aa: ASSLFGGNEQF
v_gene: TRBV5-6; j_gene: TRBJ2-7; CDR3aa: ASSYRATVPYEQY
v_gene: TRBV7-9; j_gene: TRBJ1-2; CDR3aa: ASSQSDRAGYT
v_gene: TRBV7-2; j_gene: TRBJ1-2; CDR3aa: ASSLTRQQGASGYT
v_gene: TRBV3-1/TRBV3-2; j_gene: TRBJ1-5; CDR3aa: ASSQDYKLSNQPQH
v_gene: TRBV5-4; j_gene: TRBJ1-1; CDR3aa: ASSPTAARGIIPAEAF
v_gene: TRBV29-1; j_gene: TRBJ2-1; CDR3aa: SVSPGTYNEQF
v_gene: TRBV10-3; j_gene: TRBJ2-2; CDR3aa: AISEQGPKAGELF
v_gene: TRBV19; j_gene: TRBJ2-1; CDR3aa: ASRRLAGAYNEQF
v_gene: TRBV5-6; j_gene: TRBJ2-7; CDR3aa: ASSLAGTGRYEQY
v_gene: TRBV19; j_gene: TRBJ2-1; CDR3aa: ASSIRGNEQF
v_gene: TRBV21-1; j_gene: TRBJ1-2; CDR3aa: ASSKVRRDGRYPKSYT
v_gene: TRBV27; j_gene: TRBJ1-2; CDR3aa: ASGGGTRYGYT
v_gene: TRBV11-3; j_gene: TRBJ1-5; CDR3aa: ASSLAPGRNQPQH
v_gene: TRBV4-2; j_gene: TRBJ1-1; CDR3aa: ATAQVAANTEAF
v_gene: TRBV15; j_gene: TRBJ1-1; CDR3aa: ATSTDRSTEAF
v_gene: TRBV29-1; j_gene: TRBJ2-7; CDR3aa: SVLQGWEVEQY
v_gene: TRBV7-9; j_gene: TRBJ2-3; CDR3aa: ASSSTGFLDGTDTQY
v_gene: TRBV11-2; j_gene: TRBJ1-1; CDR3aa: ASRGRILNTEAF
v_gene: TRBV2; j_gene: TRBJ2-3; CDR3aa: ASRNGGADTQY
v_gene: TRBV6-5; j_gene: TRBJ2-3; CDR3aa: ASRGQGSRADTQY
v_gene: TRBV2; j_gene: TRBJ1-1; CDR3aa: ASTVRDTRNTEAF
v_gene: TRBV10-1; j_gene: TRBJ2-3; CDR3aa: ASSRVTDTQY
v_gene: TRBV6-6; j_gene: TRBJ1-5; CDR3aa: ASSFTGGSNQPQH
v_gene: TRBV18; j_gene: TRBJ1-2; CDR3aa: ASSPDREVGGYT
v_gene: TRBV6-1; j_gene: TRBJ1-5; CDR3aa: ASSELGGKPQH
v_gene: TRBV10-2; j_gene: TRBJ1-1; CDR3aa: ASKLGQGTHRGEAF
v_gene: TRBV4-2; j_gene: TRBJ1-1; CDR3aa: ASSQEVQTTNTEAF
v_gene: TRBV28; j_gene: TRBJ2-1; CDR3aa: ASSLGRGPRNEQF
v_gene: TRBV3-1/TRBV3-2; j_gene: TRBJ1-1; CDR3aa: ASSLLGQTEAF
v_gene: TRBV18; j_gene: TRBJ1-2; CDR3aa: ASSPRDPDRGEDGYT
v_gene: TRBV11-2; j_gene: TRBJ2-7; CDR3aa: ASTTQLAGVDEQY
v_gene: TRBV10-2; j_gene: TRBJ2-3; CDR3aa: ASYSLSTDTQY
v_gene: TRBV3-1/TRBV3-2; j_gene: TRBJ1-6; CDR3aa: ASSPMGQGVSPLH
v_gene: TRBV3-1/TRBV3-2; j_gene: TRBJ2-7; CDR3aa: ASSPDRSEQY
v_gene: TRBV7-9; j_gene: TRBJ1-2; CDR3aa: ASSFVNRGNGYT
v_gene: TRBV2; j_gene: TRBJ2-5; CDR3aa: ASSAEGETQY
v_gene: TRBV10-2; j_gene: TRBJ1-6; CDR3aa: ASSQGQGRSSPLH